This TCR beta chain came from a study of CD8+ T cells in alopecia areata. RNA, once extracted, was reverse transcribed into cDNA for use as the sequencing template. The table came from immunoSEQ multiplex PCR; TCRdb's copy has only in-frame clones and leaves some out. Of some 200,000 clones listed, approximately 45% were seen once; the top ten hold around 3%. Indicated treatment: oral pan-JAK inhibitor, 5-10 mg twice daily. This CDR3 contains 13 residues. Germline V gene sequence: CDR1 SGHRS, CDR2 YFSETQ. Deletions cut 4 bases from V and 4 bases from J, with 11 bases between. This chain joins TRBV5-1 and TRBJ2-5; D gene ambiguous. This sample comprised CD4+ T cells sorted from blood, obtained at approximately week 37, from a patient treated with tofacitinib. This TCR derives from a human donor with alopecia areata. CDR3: CASSPLVRETQYF. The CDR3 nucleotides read TGCGCCAGCAGCCCCCTCGTACGAGAGACCCAGTACTTC.